This is a list of T cell receptor beta chains from one sample in a study of cytomegalovirus exposure and HLA in healthy donors. Sequenced by immunoSEQ multiplex PCR; TCRdb stores in-frame clones only, minus some. The sample lists some 180,000 clones, roughly 81% occurring once. Sequencing was performed on PBMCs. All receptors derive from a woman in her twenties or thirties in good health and CMV-seronegative. CDR3s include the opening cysteine and the closing phenylalanine or tryptophan. D genes are given only for firm matches. Expanded clones are given a class, and other clones once, few, many or no size at all.

>.|TRBJ2-7|.|TRBV6-5
CASSSTGSGNSYEQYF
TGTGCCAGCAGTTCTACAGGGAGCGGGAACTCCTACGAGCAGTACTTC
>TRBD2|TRBJ2-3|.|TRBV5-4
CASGLAGSTDTQYF
TGTGCCAGCGGACTAGCGGGGAGCACAGATACGCAGTATTTT
>TRBD2|TRBJ2-1|.|TRBV4-2
CASSPDEGTSGRGEQFF
TGTGCCAGCAGCCCTGACGAGGGGACTAGCGGGAGGGGTGAGCAGTTCTTC
>TRBD1|TRBJ1-4|.|TRBV15
CATSRGQGEKLFF
TGTGCCACCAGCAGAGGACAGGGAGAAAAACTGTTTTTT
>.|TRBJ2-7|.|TRBV19
CASSTSSYEQYF
TGTGCCAGTAGTACCTCCTCTTACGAGCAGTACTTC
>.|TRBJ1-5|few|TRBV6-5
CASSPTGSNQPQHF
TGTGCCAGCAGTCCGACAGGCAGCAATCAGCCCCAGCATTTT
>.|TRBJ2-1|.|TRBV10-3
CAISGAGQYNEQFF
TGTGCCATCAGTGGTGCGGGACAGTACAATGAGCAGTTCTTC
>TRBD2|TRBJ2-1|.|TRBV18
CASSPSGGAYNEQFF
TGTGCCAGCTCGCCTAGCGGGGGGGCCTACAATGAGCAGTTCTTC
>TRBD1|TRBJ1-6|.|TRBV28
CASRGTANSALHF
TGTGCCAGCAGGGGGACAGCGAATTCGGCCCTCCACTTT
>.|TRBJ2-1|few|TRBV27
CASSLFQGRGRNEQFF
TGTGCCAGCAGTTTATTCCAGGGCAGGGGGAGGAATGAGCAGTTCTTC
>TRBD2|TRBJ2-5|.|TRBV7-2
CASSSRGEETQYF
TGTGCCAGCAGCTCCCGGGGGGAAGAGACCCAGTACTTC
>.|TRBJ1-5|.|TRBV6-5
CASRQGGGTGRPQHF
TGTGCCAGCAGGCAGGGCGGGGGAACCGGGAGGCCCCAGCATTTT
>.|TRBJ1-2|.|TRBV12-2
CASRLVAGSYGYTF
TGTGCAAGTCGCTTAGTGGCGGGTTCTTATGGCTACACCTTC
>.|TRBJ2-3|.|TRBV6-6
CASSYTTVTDTQYF
TGTGCCAGCAGTTACACGACAGTCACAGATACGCAGTATTTT
>TRBD1|TRBJ1-4|.|TRBV5-4
CASSPGQGPRNEKLFF
TGTGCCAGCAGCCCGGGACAGGGTCCGCGGAATGAAAAACTGTTTTTT
>.|TRBJ1-4|.|TRBV6-1
CASTGKTTNEKLFF
TGTGCCAGTACAGGGAAGACAACTAATGAAAAACTGTTTTTT
>.|TRBJ1-4|.|TRBV30
CAWSVLESVGEKLFF
TGTGCCTGGAGTGTACTGGAGAGTGTTGGTGAAAAACTGTTTTTT
>TRBD1|TRBJ1-2|.|TRBV2
CASSSQGTNYGYTF
TGTGCCAGCAGTTCACAGGGGACTAACTATGGCTACACCTTC
>TRBD2|TRBJ2-3|.|TRBV27
CASSLGVGRATDTDTQYF
TGTGCCAGCAGTTTAGGTGTGGGGAGGGCCACTGACACAGATACGCAGTATTTT
>TRBD2|TRBJ2-3|.|TRBV30
CAWTVTSRLSTDTQYF
TGTGCCTGGACCGTGACTAGCCGTCTTAGCACAGATACGCAGTATTTT
>.|TRBJ2-6|.|TRBV28
CASSIQGAGANVLTF
TGTGCCAGCAGCATACAGGGTGCTGGGGCCAACGTCCTGACTTTC
>TRBD1|TRBJ1-1|.|TRBV28
CASRNSQGGTEAFF
TGTGCCAGCAGGAACTCACAGGGGGGGACTGAAGCTTTCTTT
>TRBD1|TRBJ2-7|.|TRBV19
CASSADRVGSYEQYF
TGTGCCAGTAGTGCCGACAGGGTGGGGTCCTACGAGCAGTACTTC
>.|TRBJ1-1|.|TRBV2
CASSEGSAGRRAFF
TGTGCCAGCAGTGAAGGGTCGGCAGGGAGGAGAGCTTTCTTT
>.|TRBJ2-7|.|TRBV5-1
CASSLAGREYEQYF
TGCGCCAGCAGCTTGGCCGGACGGGAATACGAGCAGTACTTC
>.|TRBJ1-1|.|TRBV27
CASSLLGALGNTEAFF
TGTGCCAGCAGTTTATTGGGGGCCCTGGGGAACACTGAAGCTTTCTTT
>TRBD1|TRBJ2-5|.|TRBV6-1
CASSDQDRETQYF
TGTGCCAGCAGTGACCAGGACAGGGAGACCCAGTACTTC
>TRBD1|TRBJ1-1|.|TRBV28
CASSVHEDRVDFEAFF
TGTGCCAGCAGTGTCCACGAGGACAGGGTTGATTTTGAAGCTTTCTTT
>.|TRBJ1-5|.|TRBV4-1
CASSQGEGVVNQPQHF
TGCGCCAGCAGCCAAGGTGAAGGGGTAGTCAATCAGCCCCAGCATTTT
>.|TRBJ1-4|.|TRBV19
CATKGQATNEKLFF
TGTGCCACCAAGGGGCAAGCAACTAATGAAAAACTGTTTTTT
>.|TRBJ2-1|.|TRBV4-1
CASSQLLTDEQFF
TGCGCCAGCAGCCAATTACTGACAGATGAGCAGTTCTTC
>.|TRBJ1-4|once|TRBV2
CASSDTGGATNEKLFF
TGTGCCAGCAGTGATACGGGGGGAGCAACTAATGAAAAACTGTTTTTT
>.|TRBJ1-1|few|TRBV10-1
CASSESQGAEAFF
TGCGCCAGCAGTGAGTCTCAGGGCGCTGAAGCTTTCTTT
>TRBD2|TRBJ2-1|.|TRBV7-9
CASSGISGSPYNEQFF
TGTGCCAGCAGCGGGATTAGCGGGAGCCCCTACAATGAGCAGTTCTTC
>.|TRBJ1-5|few|TRBV30
CAWSLTLPGYGSNQPQHF
TGTGCCTGGAGTTTGACCCTCCCAGGGTACGGTAGCAATCAGCCCCAGCATTTT
>.|TRBJ2-7|.|TRBV12-2
CASRQTGIEQYF
TGTGCAAGTCGCCAAACAGGGATCGAGCAGTACTTC
>TRBD1|TRBJ1-5|.|TRBV5-4
CASSLGPTGVGDQPQHF
TGTGCCAGCAGCTTGGGGCCTACAGGGGTGGGAGATCAGCCCCAGCATTTT
>TRBD2|TRBJ2-1|.|TRBV2
CASNLRLAGGNEQFF
TGTGCCAGCAACCTAAGACTAGCGGGGGGGAATGAGCAGTTCTTC
>TRBD1|TRBJ2-4|few|TRBV10-1
CASSPTGWSNIQYF
TGCGCCAGCAGTCCGACAGGGTGGTCGAACATTCAGTACTTC
>.|TRBJ1-5|.|TRBV27
CASRGQLHSNQPQHF
TGTGCCAGCCGAGGACAGCTCCATAGCAATCAGCCCCAGCATTTT
>.|TRBJ1-4|.|TRBV18
CASQSGATNEKLFF
TGTGCCAGCCAATCGGGTGCAACTAATGAAAAACTGTTTTTT
>TRBD2|TRBJ2-7|.|TRBV18
CASSPAVAGSYEQYF
TGTGCCAGCTCACCGGCGGTAGCGGGGTCCTACGAGCAGTACTTC
>TRBD1|TRBJ1-4|.|TRBV19
CASSNDRDLNEKLFF
TGTGCCAGTAGTAATGACAGGGACCTAAATGAAAAACTGTTTTTT
>TRBD2|TRBJ2-3|.|TRBV2
CASSGGLAVIDTQYF
TGTGCCAGCAGTGGGGGCCTAGCGGTTATCGATACGCAGTATTTT
>TRBD1|TRBJ1-5|.|TRBV6-5
CASSLDRGGNQPQHF
TGTGCCAGCAGCCTCGACAGGGGGGGGAATCAGCCCCAGCATTTT
>TRBD1|TRBJ1-1|.|TRBV2
CASSENTGAYTEAFF
TGTGCCAGCAGTGAGAATACAGGGGCCTACACTGAAGCTTTCTTT
>.|TRBJ2-7|.|TRBV5-1
CASRRTTDSSYEQYF
TGCGCCAGCAGACGCACGACAGACAGCTCCTACGAGCAGTACTTC
>TRBD2|TRBJ2-2|.|TRBV6-4
CASRPLAGGPNTGELFF
TGTGCCAGCAGGCCCCTAGCGGGGGGGCCGAACACCGGGGAGCTGTTTTTT
>.|TRBJ1-5|few|TRBV15
CAIGAIGNQPQHF
TGTGCCATTGGAGCCATCGGGAATCAGCCCCAGCATTTT
>TRBD2|TRBJ2-3|few|TRBV7-6
CASSLAGGTDTQYF
TGTGCCAGCAGCTTAGCGGGGGGGACAGATACGCAGTATTTT
>.|TRBJ2-1|.|TRBV7-7
CASSRDDSYNEQFF
TGTGCCAGCAGTCGAGATGATTCCTACAATGAGCAGTTCTTC
>.|TRBJ2-1|once|TRBV9
CASSPRTANNEQFF
TGTGCCAGCAGCCCACGGACAGCCAACAATGAGCAGTTCTTC
>.|TRBJ2-5|.|TRBV7-7
CASSLAQAVQETQYF
TGTGCCAGCAGCTTAGCGCAAGCGGTACAAGAGACCCAGTACTTC
>.|TRBJ2-5|.|TRBV29-1
CSVDIVGETQYF
TGCAGCGTTGATATAGTCGGGGAGACCCAGTACTTC
>.|TRBJ2-2|.|TRBV30
CAWSDGPGELFF
TGTGCCTGGAGTGACGGTCCGGGGGAGCTGTTTTTT
>.|TRBJ2-7|.|TRBV4-1
CASSQGADRPGYEQYF
TGCGCCAGCAGCCAAGGGGCCGACAGGCCTGGTTACGAGCAGTACTTC
>TRBD1|TRBJ2-5|.|TRBV6-1
CASSERAGGYYNQETQYF
TGTGCCAGCAGTGAACGGGCAGGGGGCTATTACAACCAAGAGACCCAGTACTTC
>TRBD2|TRBJ2-3|.|TRBV5-1
CASSLNGLAGDLQYF
TGCGCCAGCAGCTTGAACGGACTAGCGGGGGACTTGCAGTATTTT